A selection of T cell receptor beta chains follows, all from one sample in a study of T cells in Graves' hyperthyroidism and ophthalmopathy. TCRdb re-analysed the multiplex PCR reads in MiXCR, keeping a single row per CDR3 protein. This sample carries about 570,000 distinct CDR3 sequences, about half of them seen once, and the ten largest clones take around 17%. Input material: peripheral blood or thyroid tissue (not recorded which). The receptors here all came from an adult woman with Graves' disease, either hyperthyroidism or ophthalmopathy (not recorded which). Both conserved end residues are trimmed from each CDR3. Each record gives: CDR3 length, V gene, CDR3 protein.

cdr3_length: 12; v_call: TRBV10-3; cdr3_aa: AISEEGRFATQY
cdr3_length: 13; v_call: TRBV30; cdr3_aa: AGRGVAGVTGELF
cdr3_length: 13; v_call: TRBV7-9; cdr3_aa: ASSSQGGRVHEQY
cdr3_length: 14; v_call: TRBV7-2; cdr3_aa: ASSQGLAGGGYEQY
cdr3_length: 14; v_call: TRBV24-1; cdr3_aa: ATSDPSGRAQETQY
cdr3_length: 11; v_call: TRBV10-2; cdr3_aa: ASSGGGVTEAF
cdr3_length: 13; v_call: TRBV9; cdr3_aa: ASSVARASLGELF
cdr3_length: 14; v_call: TRBV15; cdr3_aa: ATSRAGLADSYEQY
cdr3_length: 10; v_call: TRBV24-1; cdr3_aa: ATGPSNQPQH
cdr3_length: 14; v_call: TRBV15; cdr3_aa: ATSRATGDMNTEAF
cdr3_length: 12; v_call: TRBV2; cdr3_aa: ASSTGTGTSPLH
cdr3_length: 15; v_call: TRBV7-2; cdr3_aa: ASSPKAGTKAVYEQY
cdr3_length: 12; v_call: TRBV5-1; cdr3_aa: ASSSGPSNEKLF
cdr3_length: 12; v_call: TRBV7-9; cdr3_aa: ASSTRGDSYEQY
cdr3_length: 12; v_call: TRBV9; cdr3_aa: ASSKTSTSYEQY
cdr3_length: 11; v_call: TRBV20-1; cdr3_aa: QLGTGDTGELF